This T cell receptor (beta chain) originates from a study of tumor and adjacent non-tumor tissue in lung cancer. Broader study findings: Tumor repertoires had a smaller top 100 clone share than normal lung. TCR diversity was significantly greater in tumor than normal lung tissue.

Concerning this clonotype: Its antigen is undetermined. The junction shows a germline mismatch at one end, possibly a read error.

The CDR3 is 14 residues long. Germline V gene sequence: CDR1 SGHAT, CDR2 FQNNGV. A modified ARM-PCR protocol with three rounds of nested PCR amplified TCRbeta. TCRdb recomputed calls from the multiplex PCR reads with MiXCR, one row per CDR3 protein. The sample lists 120,000 or so distinct CDR3 sequences; about 80% were seen once. RNA was extracted from bulk tissue without any cell sorting. Sequenced input: lung tumor tissue. The chain combines TRBV11-2 with TRBJ2-2, with D tentatively TRBD1 (6 bases). The sequence came from a man in his sixties or seventies with non-small cell lung cancer. The DNA of the CDR3 is TGCGCCAGCAGCCTGGACAGTCAGTACGGGGAGATGTTTTTT. Translation gives CASSLDSQYGEMFF.